Listed here are 20 T cell receptor beta chains from one sample, sequenced in a study of PD-L1 blockade in urothelial cancer. Here immunoSEQ multiplex PCR was the method, and the copy in TCRdb shows in-frame clones only, minus some. The sample contains roughly 38,000 clones, 82% of which appear only once. Described time point: pretreatment peripheral blood. Material: PBMCs, obtained around atezolizumab (anti-PD-L1) treatment. Receptors were obtained from a man between 60 and 75 years old with urothelial cancer.

This clone was seen a single time. The chain is built from TRBV19 and TRBJ2-1, with 7 bases that match TRBD2. Germline-derived CDR1 and CDR2 are LNHDA and SQIVND (reference sequence). V dropped 3 bases and J dropped 5; count of bases not matched to a gene: 7. The CDR3 has 15 amino acids. The chain's CDR3 is CASSIGGGGDNEQFF. CDR3 nucleotides: TGTGCCAGTAGTATCGGCGGGGGAGGAGACAATGAGCAGTTCTTC.

This rearrangement joins TRBV6-1 to TRBJ2-2; tentatively, D is TRBD1 (6 bases). This CDR3 is 14 amino acids long. Germline loops: CDR1 MNHNS, CDR2 SASEGT. Trimming cost V 1 base and J 5 bases, with 8 bases left between them. CDR3 sequence (DNA): TGTGCCAGCAGTGAAGGGACAGAAACCGGGGAGCTGTTTTTT. It yields the protein CASSEGTETGELFF.

The gene calls are TRBV13 and TRBJ1-1; the D gene is possibly TRBD1 (5 bases). The CDR3 is 13 residues long. Between the trimmed V and J ends, which lost 11 bases and 1 base, there was a span of 14 bases. The V gene's germline CDR1 is PRHDT and CDR2 FYEKMQ (reference sequence). CDR3 protein: CACRTGPNTEAFF. CDR3 DNA sequence: TGTGCCTGCCGAACAGGACCGAACACTGAAGCTTTCTTT.

CDR3 amino acids: CASTFPQGMNQPQHF. CDR3 DNA sequence: TGCGCCAGCACCTTCCCCCAGGGGATGAATCAGCCCCAGCATTTT. The chain links TRBV5-1 to TRBJ1-5; the D gene is possibly TRBD1 (6 bases). Germline V gene sequence: CDR1 SGHRS, CDR2 YFSETQ. The V end was cut by 6 bases, the J end by 4 bases, with 17 bases between. There are 15 residues in the CDR3.

V usage is TRBV30 and J usage is TRBJ1-2; D might be TRBD1 (6 bases). CDR1 and CDR2 from the germline V gene are GTSNPN and SVGIG (reference sequence). This CDR3 has 16 amino acids. The V gene lost 3 bases and the J gene lost 2 bases, with 19 bases spanning the gap. CDR3 nucleotide sequence: TGTGCCTGGAGCCATAAAACAGGGCCACAGAACTATGGCTACACCTTC. This translates into CAWSHKTGPQNYGYTF.

The rearrangement uses TRBV29-1 and TRBJ1-2; tentatively, D is TRBD1 (5 bases). V lost 3 bases and J lost 3, with 8 bases in between. This CDR3 comprises 12 residues. From germline, CDR1 is SQVTM and CDR2 ANQGSEA. Here the CDR3 DNA reads TGCAGCGTTGATGCAGGGCACTATGGCTACACCTTC. It specifies CSVDAGHYGYTF.

This clone has more than one count but fewer than ten. The chain carries TRBV21-1 and TRBJ2-3; whether TRBD1, the table's D call, matches the DNA was not checked. TRBV21-1 is listed as a pseudogene. This CDR3 region has 16 residues. The CDR3 region is CASSKKGRVRSDTQYF. Written as DNA, the CDR3 is TGTGCCAGCAGCAAAAAAGGCAGGGTAAGGTCAGATACGCAGTATTTT.

CDR3 region: CASSIVAGGSTDTQYF. The CDR3 nucleotides are TGTGCCAGTAGTATAGTGGCGGGGGGGTCGACAGATACGCAGTATTTT. The chain carries TRBV19 and TRBJ2-3; 9 bases fit TRBD2. Per the germline V gene, CDR1 is LNHDA and CDR2 is SQIVND (reference sequence). CDR3 length equals 16 residues. V shed 1 base and J 3 bases; nucleotides not matched to a gene: 5.

The V and J genes are TRBV18 and TRBJ1-1; D not certain. The V end lost 3 bases, the J end lost 1 base, and 6 bases lay between the germline ends. CDR3 length: 13 amino acids. Looked up from germline, CDR1 is KGHSH and CDR2 is LQKENI. CDR3 DNA sequence: TGTGCCAGCTCACCTCAAAAGAACACTGAAGCTTTCTTT. Translation: CASSPQKNTEAFF.

V is TRBV7-2 and J is TRBJ2-7; possibly TRBD2 for D (7 bases). From germline, CDR1 is SGHTA and CDR2 FQGNSA. V lost 3 bases, J lost 12 bases, and 15 bases lay in between. This CDR3 contains 12 residues. The CDR3 reads CASSFRGGPWYF. The CDR3 DNA reads TGTGCCAGCAGCTTTAGGGGGGGGCCTTGGTACTTC.

This clone turned up a few times. V usage is TRBV7-9 and J usage is TRBJ2-7, with D maybe TRBD2 (5 bases). Trimming took off 6 bases at V and 6 bases at J, with 15 bases between the two ends. The CDR3 covers 13 residues. Germline V CDR1 and CDR2: SEHNR, FQNEAQ (reference sequence). CDR3 in amino acids: CASSSEGGTEQYF. The CDR3 DNA reads as TGTGCCAGCAGTTCAGAGGGCGGAACCGAGCAGTACTTC.

The V call is TRBV4-1, the J call TRBJ2-3, with 7 bases identical to TRBD2. V lost 7 bases, J lost 3 bases, and 16 bases stayed unmatched. The CDR3 totals 17 residues. Germline V gene data show CDR1 as MGHRA and CDR2 as YSYEKL. DNA for the CDR3: TGCGCCAGCACCCTCCGATCGGGGGAGCGGGGAACAGATACGCAGTATTTT. Its protein product is CASTLRSGERGTDTQYF.

The rearrangement joins TRBV2 to TRBJ1-5; D perhaps matches TRBD1 (6 bases). V was pared by 6 bases and J by 2 bases, with 14 bases between. Germline loops: CDR1 SNHLY, CDR2 FYNNEI. CDR3 size: 15 residues. The CDR3 nucleotides are TGTGCCAGCAGGATAGGGGGTTCTGGCAATCAGCCCCAGCATTTT. It codes for CASRIGGSGNQPQHF.

This chain links TRBV12-5 with TRBJ2-1, with D perhaps matching TRBD1 (6 bases). V lost 7 bases and J 4 bases, leaving 17 bases between the germline ends. The CDR3 sequence is 15 residues long. Germline V gene data show CDR1 as LGHNT and CDR2 as FRNRAP. The CDR3 loop reads CASAPDSQPYNEQFF. The DNA for the CDR3 is TGTGCTAGTGCCCCGGACAGTCAGCCTTACAATGAGCAGTTCTTC.

This clone was counted between two and nine times. This rearrangement joins TRBV19 to TRBJ2-1, with D perhaps TRBD1 (6 bases). The CDR3 extends over 16 amino acids. Per germline, CDR1 LNHDA and CDR2 SQIVND (reference sequence). V lost 4 bases and J 4 bases, leaving 17 bases between the germline ends. In nucleotides, the CDR3 is TGTGCCAGTAGTAATCAGGGGAAGTCCCCGTACAATGAGCAGTTCTTC. Its translation is CASSNQGKSPYNEQFF.

The table lists this clone with a count of one. This chain uses TRBV6-1 with TRBJ1-2; TRBD1 is a possible D gene (6 bases). Germline assignment: CDR1 MNHNS and CDR2 SASEGT. The CDR3 runs 13 residues. V was cut by 3 bases and J by 4 bases, with 9 bases left in between. CDR3 in amino acids: CASSDWGRYGYTF. CDR3 sequence (DNA): TGTGCCAGCAGTGATTGGGGGCGCTATGGCTACACCTTC.

The rearrangement uses TRBV14 and TRBJ1-2, with a tentative D call TRBD1 (5 bases). This CDR3 region has 13 residues. CDR1 and CDR2 (germline): SGHDN, FVKESK. Trimming took off 7 bases at V and 5 bases at J, with 14 bases between the two ends. In DNA form, the CDR3 reads TGTGCCAGCACCCAGTTGGAGGGGTATGGCTACACCTTC. Protein sequence: CASTQLEGYGYTF.

This clone was detected only a few times. The chain combines TRBV12-5 with TRBJ1-3; D gene uncertain. V lost 10 bases, J lost 0 bases, and 7 bases lay in between. CDR3 size: 12 residues. Germline V CDR1 and CDR2: LGHNT, FRNRAP. This CDR3 is CATCASGNTIYF. CDR3 DNA sequence: TGTGCTACGTGCGCCTCTGGAAACACCATATATTTT.

The rearrangement uses TRBV25-1 and TRBJ2-2; TRBD1 matches at 7 bases. Germline trimming cut 1 base from V and 3 bases from J; bases unmatched to any gene: 5. This CDR3 comprises 16 residues. Germline assignment: CDR1 MGHDK and CDR2 SYGVNS. The CDR3 loop is CASSELKGADTGELFF. The DNA of the CDR3 is TGTGCCAGCAGTGAATTAAAGGGGGCAGACACCGGGGAGCTGTTTTTT.

This clone is categorized as medium-sized. The chain links TRBV6-1 to TRBJ1-1, with 9 bases matching TRBD1. The ends lost 4 bases at V and 3 bases at J; junction bases unmatched: 3. Germline CDR1 MNHNS, CDR2 SASEGT. This CDR3 has 14 amino acids. This CDR3 is CASSGWTGDTEAFF. DNA for the CDR3: TGTGCCAGCAGTGGGTGGACAGGGGACACTGAAGCTTTCTTT.